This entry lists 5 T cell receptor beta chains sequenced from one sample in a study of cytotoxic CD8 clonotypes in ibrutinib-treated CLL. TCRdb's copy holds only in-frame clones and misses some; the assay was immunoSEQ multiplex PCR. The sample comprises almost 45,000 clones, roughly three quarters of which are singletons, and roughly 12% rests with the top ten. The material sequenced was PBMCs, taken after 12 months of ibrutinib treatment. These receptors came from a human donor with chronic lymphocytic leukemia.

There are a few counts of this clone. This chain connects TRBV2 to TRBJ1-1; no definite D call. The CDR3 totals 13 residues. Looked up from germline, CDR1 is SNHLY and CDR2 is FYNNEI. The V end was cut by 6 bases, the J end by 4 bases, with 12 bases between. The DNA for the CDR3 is TGTGCCAGCAGGGGGAAAGTGTCCACTGAAGCTTTCTTT. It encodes CASRGKVSTEAFF.

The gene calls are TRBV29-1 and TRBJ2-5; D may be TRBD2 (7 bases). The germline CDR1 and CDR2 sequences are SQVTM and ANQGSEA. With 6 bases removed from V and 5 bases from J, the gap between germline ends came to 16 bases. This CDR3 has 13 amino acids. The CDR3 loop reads CSVPSGGGETQYF. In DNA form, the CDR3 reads TGCAGCGTCCCTTCGGGGGGCGGTGAGACCCAGTACTTC.

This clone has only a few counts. CDR3 sequence reads: CASSSPGLMVGELFF. The CDR3, as DNA: TGTGCCAGCAGTTCCCCAGGACTAATGGTCGGGGAGCTGTTTTTT. The chain is built from TRBV27 and TRBJ2-2; D is perhaps TRBD2 (6 bases). Trimming took off 4 bases at V and 7 bases at J, with 16 bases between the two ends. There are 15 residues in the CDR3. Germline values: CDR1 MNHEY, CDR2 SMNVEV (reference sequence).

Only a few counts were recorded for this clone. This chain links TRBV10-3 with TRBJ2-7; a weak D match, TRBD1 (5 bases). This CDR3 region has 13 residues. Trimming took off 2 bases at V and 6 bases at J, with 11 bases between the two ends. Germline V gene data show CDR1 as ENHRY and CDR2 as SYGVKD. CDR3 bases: TGTGCCATCAGTGAGGGGGCTTATGGCGAGCAGTACTTC. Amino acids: CAISEGAYGEQYF.

CDR3 DNA: TGTGCCAGTAGTATAGGCGACAGGTCCGGGGAGCTGTTTTTT. The encoded protein is CASSIGDRSGELFF. The rearrangement uses TRBV19 and TRBJ2-2; tentatively, D is TRBD1 (6 bases). This CDR3 spans 14 amino acids. V lost 1 base and J 6 bases, leaving 9 bases between the germline ends. Germline V lookup: CDR1 LNHDA, CDR2 SQIVND (reference sequence).